This TCR beta chain was documented in a study of control samples from healthy donors and cancer patients. Clones were read by immunoSEQ multiplex PCR, and TCRdb kept only the in-frame ones, dropping some. Of roughly 100,000 clones in the sample, around 90% are singletons; the top ten hold roughly 2.5%. The CDR3 has 14 amino acids. V lost 3 bases, J lost 4 bases, and 0 bases stayed unmatched. CDR1 and CDR2 from the germline V gene are LGHDT and YNNKEL (reference sequence). Sequenced sample: blood. This chain uses TRBV3-1 (or the pseudogene TRBV3-2) with TRBJ1-2; 12 positions match TRBD1. This clonotype was sampled from a woman under 30 in good health. The DNA for the CDR3 is TGTGCCAGCAGCCAGGGACAGGGGGCCTATGGCTACACCTTC. This codes for CASSQGQGAYGYTF.